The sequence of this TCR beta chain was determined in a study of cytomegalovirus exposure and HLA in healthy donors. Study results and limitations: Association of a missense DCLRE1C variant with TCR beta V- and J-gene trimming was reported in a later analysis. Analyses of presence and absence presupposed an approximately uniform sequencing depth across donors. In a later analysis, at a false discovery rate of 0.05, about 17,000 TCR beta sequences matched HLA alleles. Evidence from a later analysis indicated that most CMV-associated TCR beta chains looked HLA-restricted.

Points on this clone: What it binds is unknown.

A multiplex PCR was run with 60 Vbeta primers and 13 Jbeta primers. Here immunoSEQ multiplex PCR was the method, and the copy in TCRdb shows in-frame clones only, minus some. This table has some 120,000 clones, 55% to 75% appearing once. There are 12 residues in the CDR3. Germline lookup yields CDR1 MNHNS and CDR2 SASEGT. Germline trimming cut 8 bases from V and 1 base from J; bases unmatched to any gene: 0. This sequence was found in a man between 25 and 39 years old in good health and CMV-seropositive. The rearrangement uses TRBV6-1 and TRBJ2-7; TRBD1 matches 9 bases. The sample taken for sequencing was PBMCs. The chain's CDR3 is CASGTGSYEQYF. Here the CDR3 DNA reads TGTGCCAGCGGGACAGGGTCCTACGAGCAGTACTTC.